The TCR beta chain described here comes from a study of shared clonotypes between healthy human individuals (TCRdb year 2020). With respect to the entire study: The cohort included a few men and a couple of women between 18 and 49 years of age. Per donor, three plates each were used for CD4 naive and CD4 memory, two for CD8 naive, and one for CD8 memory. The study deeply sequenced blood TCR repertoires of about 5 healthy adults to estimate repertoire size and the extent of clonotype sharing between individuals. To increase sequencing depth and limit assay-specific biases, TCR repertoire library preparation and sequencing were carried out by different laboratories using diverse techniques. Each donor's leukapheresis produced roughly between roughly 0.85 and 10 billion PBMCs. Results and caveats for the whole study, not just this receptor: Pairwise subsampling led to the expectation that sequencing depth would affect the degree of clonotype sharing among donors. Higher generation probabilities were observed for clonotypes shared by all four sorted-subset donors than for non-shared clonotypes. Incomplete sequencing was indicated by rarefaction of sorted-subset datasets, despite the large sequencing depth. Because the study included a small number of donors, the genetic and exposure-history diversity represented was limited. Only blood was sampled, and tissue TCR repertoires likely differ from those in blood. When a handful of donors were compared, the shared fraction of clonotypes was around 5% for naive CD4, around 3.6% for naive CD8, roughly 2.3% for memory CD4, and 0.4% for memory CD8. Larger estimated clonotype richness was generally found for naive subsets than for memory subsets.

Donors were healthy HIV-negative adults with no recently reported acute infections or vaccinations. Only Caucasian adults living in Nashville, Tennessee, USA were represented among the donors. CD4+ T cells were enriched through magnetic negative selection, after which naive cells were positively selected on CD45RA and the remaining negative fraction served as the memory subset. After blood collection by leukapheresis, PBMCs were isolated using Ficoll-Histopaque density gradient centrifugation and then cryopreserved in the vapor phase of liquid nitrogen. Analytical flow cytometry was used to check the purity and quantity of each magnetically sorted T cell population. Genomic DNA was isolated from each sorted fraction and quantified by UV absorbance on a Nanodrop 2000c. Using the deep immunoSEQ assay, TCR CDR3 regions were amplified from genomic DNA by multiplex PCR. Genomic DNA extracted from each cell subset was distributed evenly over all wells of several immunoSEQ 96-well plates, and each plate served as one replicate. For sorted subsets, 150 to 250 ng of genomic DNA, equivalent to 30,000 or so T cell genomes, went into each replicate PCR. The purified libraries were quantified using a Qubit 3.0 fluorometer, sized with a Bioanalyzer 2100, and then quantified again using the KAPA Library Quantification kit. A separate single-read 150-cycle Illumina NextSeq 550 flow cell was used to sequence each immunoSEQ 96-well plate. Regarding the original processing steps: Because the immunoSEQ output included only junctional sequences and no quality scores, the filtering could not be the same as the filtering used for full-length reads. To assign V/J genes and CDR3, sequences were annotated using PyIR, a Python wrapper for IgBLAST v1.9, with IMGT germline references. Any read was removed if the V/J assignment was weak (E-value above 1e-6), the CDR3 was missing, or the read contained stop codons, out-of-frame junctions, or ambiguous translated residues. V3J clonotypes were defined by identical inferred V gene, J gene, and CDR3 amino acid sequence. The percentage overlap between two repertoires was calculated by dividing the number of shared unique clonotypes by the size of the smaller repertoire. RTK rarefaction, the Chao1 estimator, and Recon v2.1 estimates of unobserved clonotypes were used to assess repertoire richness. For all TCRbeta clonotypes obtained by the gDNA method from four donors, generation probabilities were computed with OLGA. TCRdb took over this immuneACCESS table, retaining in-frame rearrangements with V and J assigned. Such tables are incomplete; in checked studies, under half of the missing clones stem from an unresolved V gene, and the remainder is unexplained. The V and J calls and the clone size are those of that table, but D and trimming were determined from the DNA. Within this sample are approximately 2.5 million clones, with under 95% of them counted one time only. 0.36% of the sample is held by the ten biggest clonotypes.

Regarding this clone: Its antigen is not yet known. Base quality data are lacking; no much larger clone is found one base away.

Via the germline V gene, CDR1 is MGHDK and CDR2 SYGVNS. From cysteine to phenylalanine, the CDR3 is 13 amino acids long. Only CDR3 DNA remains: 39 bases, in frame from the first base. Germline trimming amounts to 6 bases on V and 6 bases on J, with 7 as the count of junction bases outside the gene matches. The rearranged segments are TRBV25-1 and TRBJ2-7; 8 of the junction bases match TRBD1. The receptor was derived from a man younger than 35 in good health. Some clones in this sample may be carry-over from other donors' samples. Sequencing used naive CD4+ T cells from PBMCs. The cell subset or site label here, explained by the study, means: CD45RA+ positively selected. The encoded CDR3 is CASSNTGGFEQYF. The sequence in DNA is TGTGCCAGCAGCAATACAGGGGGTTTCGAGCAGTACTTC.